What follows are 27 T cell receptor beta chains derived from one specimen sequenced in a study of shared clonotypes between healthy human individuals. Clones were read by immunoSEQ multiplex PCR, and TCRdb kept only the in-frame ones, dropping some. The sample lists more than 1,200,000 clones; 98% were seen once. Source material: naive CD4+ T cells sorted from blood. Subset of the sample: CD45RA+ positively selected. The origin of the receptors is a man younger than 45 in good health.

The chain uses TRBV10-3 and TRBJ2-1; 10 bases fit TRBD2. V was pared by 5 bases and J by 7 bases, with 8 bases of the junction left unmatched. This CDR3 comprises 15 residues. The germline V gene has CDR1 ENHRY and CDR2 SYGVKD. For the CDR3, the DNA is TGTGCCATCAGTCCCCTAGCGGGAGCCGGTAATGAGCAGTTCTTC. Translated, it gives CAISPLAGAGNEQFF.

The chain recombines TRBV18 with TRBJ2-7; TRBD1 aligns across 8 bases. Germline CDR1 and CDR2: KGHSH and LQKENI. V shed 1 base, J shed 12 bases, and the junction held 5 bases outside the gene matches. CDR3 length equals 12 residues. Here the CDR3 DNA reads TGTGCCAGCTCACCACTACAGGGGGACAGGTACTTC. Translating gives CASSPLQGDRYF.

For the CDR3, the DNA is TGCGCCAGCAGCTTGGTGAACATTACCGAACCGGGACAGGGCACCGGGGAGCTGTTTTTT. Its protein is CASSLVNITEPGQGTGELFF. This chain connects TRBV5-1 to TRBJ2-2; 9 bases map to TRBD1. Germline loops: CDR1 SGHRS, CDR2 YFSETQ. V shed 0 bases, J shed 4 bases, and the junction held 16 bases outside the gene matches. CDR3 length: 20 amino acids. Looking up the rest from reference TRBV5-1 and TRBJ2-2 gives the full variable domain: KAGVTQTPRYLIKTRGQQVTLSCSPISGHRSVSWYQQTPGQGLQFLFEYFSETQRNKGNFPGRFSGRQFSNSRSEMNVSTLELGDSALYLCASSLVNITEPGQGTGELFFGEGSRLTVL.

V usage is TRBV5-1 and J usage is TRBJ2-7, with TRBD2 matching 10 bases. CDR1 is SGHRS and CDR2 is YFSETQ in the germline V gene. This CDR3 region has 13 residues. After removal of 6 bases from V and 8 bases from J, the junction contained 8 bases not matched to a gene. The CDR3 is CASKASGSHQQYF. In nucleotides, the CDR3 is TGCGCCAGCAAGGCTAGCGGGAGCCACCAGCAGTACTTC.

This clone was detected only once. The chain carries TRBV7-3 and TRBJ2-1; 13 positions agree with TRBD2. The CDR3 loop spans 16 amino acids. Trimming took 3 bases from V and 9 from J; bases not matched to a gene: 8. In germline, CDR1 is SGHTA, CDR2 FQGTGA. Here the CDR3 DNA reads TGTGCCAGCAGCTTTGGACTAGCGGGAGTTCGGGGTGAGCAGTTCTTC. Protein sequence: CASSFGLAGVRGEQFF.

The chain links TRBV11-3 to TRBJ2-3; D call uncertain. Trimming shortened V by 5 bases and J by 6 bases, and 12 bases separated the two germline ends. Germline loops: CDR1 SGHNT, CDR2 YENEEA. CDR3 size: 13 residues. The CDR3 protein is CASSLSPGDTQYF. The CDR3 DNA reads TGTGCCAGCAGCCTTAGCCCCGGGGATACGCAGTATTTT.

In its sample, this clone was seen once. As DNA, the CDR3 is TGCGCCAGCGGCACAGGACTAGCGTTGGGCACAGATACGCAGTATTTT. Its protein is CASGTGLALGTDTQYF. The chain is built from TRBV5-1 and TRBJ2-3; the match to TRBD2 covers 9 bases. The CDR3 runs 16 residues. Germline CDR1 SGHRS, CDR2 YFSETQ. V lost 7 bases and J lost 1; bases outside the gene matches: 10.

This chain joins TRBV4-3 and TRBJ2-7; no reliable D call. Germline CDR1 is LGHNA and CDR2 is YSLEER. V was trimmed by 0 bases and J by 3 bases, leaving 6 bases between them. The CDR3 consists of 13 residues. For the CDR3, the DNA is TGCGCCAGCAGCCAAGAAATATACTACGAGCAGTACTTC. Translation gives CASSQEIYYEQYF.

This clone was observed once. The V and J genes are TRBV27 and TRBJ2-1; the match to TRBD1 covers 11 bases. This CDR3 contains 15 residues. The germline CDR1 and CDR2 sequences are MNHEY and SMNVEV (reference sequence). Losses at the gene ends were 2 bases for V and 5 bases for J; bases not matched to a gene: 2. The CDR3, as DNA: TGTGCCAGCAGTTTAAGGGACAGGGGGAACAATGAGCAGTTCTTC. It encodes CASSLRDRGNNEQFF.

This chain uses TRBV15 with TRBJ1-5, with TRBD1 matching over 8 bases. Unmatched junction bases numbered 4, after V lost 6 bases and J lost 3 bases. CDR3 length: 14 amino acids. Germline-derived CDR1 and CDR2 are LNHNV and YYDKDF (reference sequence). CDR3 bases: TGTGCCACCAGTAGGACAGGGACCAATCAGCCCCAGCATTTT. Amino acid sequence: CATSRTGTNQPQHF.

This CDR3 is CASSLAKSYEQYF. CDR3 nucleotides: TGTGCCAGCAGCTTGGCCAAAAGCTACGAGCAGTACTTC. The chain combines TRBV5-6 with TRBJ2-7; D unresolved. The length of the CDR3 is 13 residues. The V end was cut by 0 bases, the J end by 3 bases, with 7 bases between. The germline gives CDR1 SGHDT, CDR2 YYEEEE.

The V gene is TRBV5-1, the J gene TRBJ2-3; D is possibly TRBD2 (6 bases). The V end lost 4 bases, the J end lost 3 bases, and 12 bases lay between the germline ends. Germline V CDR1 and CDR2: SGHRS, YFSETQ. The CDR3 has 14 residues. The DNA of the CDR3 is TGCGCCAGCAGCGCGGGGAAGGGGACAGATACGCAGTATTTT. Translation: CASSAGKGTDTQYF.

V gene TRBV28 combines with J gene TRBJ2-7; TRBD1 matches 11 bases. The junction had 17 bases not matched to a gene; V was cut back by 2 bases and J by 5 bases. Germline V lookup: CDR1 MDHEN, CDR2 SYDVKM. The length of the CDR3 is 19 residues. The DNA of the CDR3 is TGTGCCAGCAGTTTAGATTTACGGACAGGGGGCCTTTATTCCGACGAGCAGTACTTC. Protein: CASSLDLRTGGLYSDEQYF. Supplemented by reference TRBV28 and TRBJ2-7, the full variable domain reads DVKVTQSSRYLVKRTGEKVFLECVQDMDHENMFWYRQDPGLGLRLIYFSYDVKMKEKGDIPEGYSVSREKKERFSLILESASTNQTSMYLCASSLDLRTGGLYSDEQYFGPGTRLTVT.

This chain connects TRBV6-1 to TRBJ1-5; D is uncertain. V dropped 7 bases and J dropped 5 bases, with 12 bases sitting between them. This CDR3 region has 13 residues. Germline CDR1 is MNHNS and CDR2 is SASEGT. The CDR3 bases are TGTGCCAGCAACGCACTCCTGGATCAGCCCCAGCATTTT. It specifies CASNALLDQPQHF.

This chain connects TRBV5-8 to TRBJ1-2, with D possibly TRBD1 on 6 matching bases. The germline CDR1 and CDR2 sequences are SGHTS and YDEGEE. Trimming removed 6 bases from V and 5 bases from J, with 20 bases in between. This CDR3 has 15 residues. The CDR3, as DNA: TGTGCCAGCACCCCGGGGGGGGGCATTAGGTATGGCTACACCTTC. Translation gives CASTPGGGIRYGYTF.

This chain links TRBV18 with TRBJ2-7, with TRBD2 matching 11 bases. Germline trimming cut 1 base from V and 3 bases from J; bases unmatched to any gene: 2. This CDR3 spans 15 amino acids. Germline V CDR1 and CDR2: KGHSH, LQKENI. CDR3 sequence reads: CASSPLAGGLYEQYF. CDR3 nucleotides: TGTGCCAGCTCACCACTAGCGGGAGGGCTCTACGAGCAGTACTTC.

This clone is a singleton in its sample. This chain links TRBV6-6 with TRBJ2-1; D perhaps matches TRBD2 (6 bases). This CDR3 region has 15 residues. The germline gives CDR1 MNHNY, CDR2 SVGAGI (reference sequence). V was trimmed by 6 bases and J by 1 base, leaving 13 bases between them. The CDR3 DNA reads as TGTGCCAGCAGCCTGGCGGGGAAGTCCTACAATGAGCAGTTCTTC. Residues: CASSLAGKSYNEQFF.

The rearrangement joins TRBV18 to TRBJ2-2; perhaps D is TRBD1 or TRBD2 (5 bases each). The germline V and J ends were trimmed by 3 bases and 3 bases, with 11 bases remaining between them. Germline CDR1 KGHSH, CDR2 LQKENI. The CDR3 is made up of 15 amino acids. Written as DNA, the CDR3 is TGTGCCAGCTCACCGGGGGTTGTGTACACCGGGGAGCTGTTTTTT. As protein: CASSPGVVYTGELFF.

The chain recombines TRBV14 with TRBJ2-7; 8 bases are shared with TRBD1. The V segment lost 2 bases and the J segment 5 bases; nucleotides outside the gene matches: 8. Per germline, CDR1 SGHDN and CDR2 FVKESK. This CDR3 comprises 15 residues. CDR3 loop: CASSQTGGFKDEQYF. In DNA, the CDR3 is TGTGCCAGCAGCCAAACAGGGGGATTCAAGGACGAGCAGTACTTC.

The rearrangement uses TRBV9 and TRBJ2-2; D is unresolved. Trimming pared 5 bases from V and 3 bases from J, leaving 11 bases between. CDR1 is SGDLS and CDR2 is YYNGEE in the germline V gene. The CDR3 sequence is 14 residues long. DNA of the CDR3: TGTGCCAGCAGTTGGAATAAGGACACCGGGGAGCTGTTTTTT. Protein: CASSWNKDTGELFF.

The V call is TRBV4-1, the J call TRBJ2-5; D is unresolved. Germline values: CDR1 MGHRA, CDR2 YSYEKL. Trimming stripped 1 base from V and 5 bases from J, with 8 bases between. The length of the CDR3 is 13 residues. CDR3 bases: TGCGCCAGCAGCCAAGGGTTCGGGGAGACCCAGTACTTC. It specifies CASSQGFGETQYF.

The J gene is TRBJ2-1, the V gene TRBV6-6; D ambiguous. The CDR3 covers 12 residues. Trimming shortened V by 4 bases and J by 8 bases, and 9 bases separated the two germline ends. Germline loops: CDR1 MNHNY, CDR2 SVGAGI (reference sequence). The CDR3 sequence: CASSFRFHEQFF. The CDR3 region has the DNA TGTGCCAGCAGTTTTAGGTTCCATGAGCAGTTCTTC.

This clone appeared a single time. The chain couples TRBV5-1 to TRBJ2-1, with D maybe TRBD2 (6 bases). CDR1 and CDR2 from the germline V gene are SGHRS and YFSETQ. V was pared by 0 bases and J by 16 bases, with 17 bases between. The CDR3 is 13 residues long. DNA for the CDR3: TGCGCCAGCAGCTTGGACTCCCCCTCGGGGGAATTCTTC. Its protein product is CASSLDSPSGEFF. The variable domain in full, with the rest retrieved from reference TRBV5-1 and TRBJ2-1, is KAGVTQTPRYLIKTRGQQVTLSCSPISGHRSVSWYQQTPGQGLQFLFEYFSETQRNKGNFPGRFSGRQFSNSRSEMNVSTLELGDSALYLCASSLDSPSGEFFGPGTRLTVL.

This rearrangement joins TRBV14 to TRBJ2-1, with D possibly TRBD2 on 6 matching bases. The CDR3 has 13 residues. Trimming took off 5 bases at V and 8 bases at J, with 13 bases between the two ends. CDR1 is SGHDN, CDR2 FVKESK, per germline. The CDR3 nucleotides read TGTGCCAGCAGCTCAACTAGCAGCTATGAGCAGTTCTTC. Encoded protein: CASSSTSSYEQFF.

The chain employs TRBV9 and TRBJ2-7; D gene ambiguous. The length of the CDR3 is 15 residues. Per the germline V gene, CDR1 is SGDLS and CDR2 is YYNGEE. V dropped 0 bases and J dropped 1 base, with 11 bases sitting between them. The CDR3 coding sequence is TGTGCCAGCAGCGTAGGGGGATCCCAGTCCTACGAGCAGTACTTC. Translating gives CASSVGGSQSYEQYF.

V gene TRBV13 combines with J gene TRBJ1-4; D unclear. Trimming removed 2 bases at V and 4 bases at J, with 11 bases between. This CDR3 spans 15 amino acids. Germline CDR1 reads PRHDT; CDR2 reads FYEKMQ (reference sequence). This CDR3 is CASSLTGAGNEKLFF. CDR3 bases: TGTGCCAGCAGCTTAACGGGTGCGGGTAATGAAAAACTGTTTTTT. Looking up the rest from reference TRBV13 and TRBJ1-4 gives the full variable domain: AAGVIQSPRHLIKEKRETATLKCYPIPRHDTVYWYQQGPGQDPQFLISFYEKMQSDKGSIPDRFSAQQFSDYHSELNMSSLELGDSALYFCASSLTGAGNEKLFFGSGTQLSVL.

As concerns this clone: Other nucleotide sequences in the sample specify the same CDR3. The chain uses TRBV5-1 and TRBJ2-5; possible D gene TRBD2, 5 bases. The germline CDR1 and CDR2 sequences are SGHRS and YFSETQ. The CDR3 has 14 amino acids. V dropped 1 base and J dropped 1 base, with 8 bases sitting between them. DNA for the CDR3: TGCGCCAGCAGCTTGACGGGAATCCAAGAGACCCAGTACTTC. This encodes CASSLTGIQETQYF.